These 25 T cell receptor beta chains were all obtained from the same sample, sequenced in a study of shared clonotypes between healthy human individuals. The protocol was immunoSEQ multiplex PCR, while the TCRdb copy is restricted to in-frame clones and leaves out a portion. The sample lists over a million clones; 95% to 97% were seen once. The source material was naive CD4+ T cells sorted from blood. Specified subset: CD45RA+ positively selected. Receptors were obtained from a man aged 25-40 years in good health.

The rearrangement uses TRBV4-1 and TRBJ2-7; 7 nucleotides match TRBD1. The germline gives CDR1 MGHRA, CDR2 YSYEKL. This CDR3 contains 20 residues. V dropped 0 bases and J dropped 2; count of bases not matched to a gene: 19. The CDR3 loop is CASSQDFQDRFWGKAYEQYF. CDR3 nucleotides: TGCGCCAGCAGCCAAGATTTTCAGGACAGGTTTTGGGGCAAGGCCTACGAGCAGTACTTC.

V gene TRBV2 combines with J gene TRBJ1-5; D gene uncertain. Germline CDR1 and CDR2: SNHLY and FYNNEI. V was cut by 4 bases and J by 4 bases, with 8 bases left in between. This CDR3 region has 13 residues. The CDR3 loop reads CASSVVWNQPQHF. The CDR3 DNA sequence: TGTGCCAGCAGTGTCGTCTGGAATCAGCCCCAGCATTTT.

The CDR3, as DNA: TGCAGCGTTGAAGATACGCCAGGCGGCTACACCTTC. Translated: CSVEDTPGGYTF. This chain connects TRBV29-1 to TRBJ1-2; D is unclear. Germline loops: CDR1 SQVTM, CDR2 ANQGSEA. The V gene lost 0 bases and the J gene lost 8 bases, with 10 bases spanning the gap. The CDR3 loop spans 12 amino acids.

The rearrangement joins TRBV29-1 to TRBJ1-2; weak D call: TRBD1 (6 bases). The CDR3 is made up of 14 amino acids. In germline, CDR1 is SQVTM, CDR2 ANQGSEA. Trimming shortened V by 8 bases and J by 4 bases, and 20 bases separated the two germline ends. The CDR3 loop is CSTSGGRGSYGYTF. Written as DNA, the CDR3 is TGCAGCACGTCCGGGGGCCGGGGAAGCTATGGCTACACCTTC.

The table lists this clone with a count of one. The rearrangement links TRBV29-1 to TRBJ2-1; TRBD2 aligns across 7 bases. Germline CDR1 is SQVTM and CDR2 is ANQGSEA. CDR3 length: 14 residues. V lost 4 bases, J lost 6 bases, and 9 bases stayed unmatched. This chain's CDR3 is CSVAGRTYLNEQFF. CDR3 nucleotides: TGCAGCGTTGCCGGGAGGACGTACCTCAATGAGCAGTTCTTC.

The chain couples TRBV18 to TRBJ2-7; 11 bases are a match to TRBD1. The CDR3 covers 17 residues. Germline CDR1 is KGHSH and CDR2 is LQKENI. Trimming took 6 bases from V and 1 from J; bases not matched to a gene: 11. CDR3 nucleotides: TGTGCCAGCTCGCCCGGGACAGGGGGAATCTCATCCTACGAGCAGTACTTC. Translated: CASSPGTGGISSYEQYF.

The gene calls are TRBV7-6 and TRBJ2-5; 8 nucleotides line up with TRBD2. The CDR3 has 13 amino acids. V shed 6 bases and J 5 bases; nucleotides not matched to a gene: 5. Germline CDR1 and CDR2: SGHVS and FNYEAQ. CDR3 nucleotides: TGTGCCAGCAGAGCGGGAGTCCAGGAGACCCAGTACTTC. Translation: CASRAGVQETQYF.

CDR3 nucleotides: TGTGCCAGCAGCCCCGCCTGGGGGCGGAATCAGCCCCAGCATTTT. Translated: CASSPAWGRNQPQHF. The chain employs TRBV5-8 and TRBJ1-5; the D gene is possibly TRBD1 (6 bases). V lost 4 bases to trimming and J lost 4 bases, with 15 bases between them. Germline loops: CDR1 SGHTS, CDR2 YDEGEE. The CDR3 totals 15 residues.

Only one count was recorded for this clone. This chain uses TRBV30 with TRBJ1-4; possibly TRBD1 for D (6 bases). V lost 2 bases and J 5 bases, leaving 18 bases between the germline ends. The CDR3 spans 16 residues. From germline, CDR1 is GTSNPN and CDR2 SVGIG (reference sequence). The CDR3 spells CAWSWSSSGENEKLFF. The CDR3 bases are TGTGCCTGGAGTTGGTCTTCGTCAGGGGAAAATGAAAAACTGTTTTTT.

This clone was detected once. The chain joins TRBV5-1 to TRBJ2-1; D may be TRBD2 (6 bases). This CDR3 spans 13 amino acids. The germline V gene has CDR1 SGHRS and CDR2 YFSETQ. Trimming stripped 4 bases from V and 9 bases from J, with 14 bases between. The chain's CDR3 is CASSGDSALEQFF. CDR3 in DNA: TGCGCCAGCAGCGGGGACTCGGCTCTTGAGCAGTTCTTC.

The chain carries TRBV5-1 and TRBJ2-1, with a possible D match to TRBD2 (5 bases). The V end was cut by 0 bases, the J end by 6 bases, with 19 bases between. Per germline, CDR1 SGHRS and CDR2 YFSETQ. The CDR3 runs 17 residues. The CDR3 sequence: CASSLAIQRAGINEQFF. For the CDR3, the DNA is TGCGCCAGCAGCTTGGCGATTCAGAGGGCCGGGATCAATGAGCAGTTCTTC.

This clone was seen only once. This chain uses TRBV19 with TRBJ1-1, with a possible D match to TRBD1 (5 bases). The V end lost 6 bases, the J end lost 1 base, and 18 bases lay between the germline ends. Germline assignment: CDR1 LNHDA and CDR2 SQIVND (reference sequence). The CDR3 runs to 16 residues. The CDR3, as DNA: TGTGCCAGTAGGCGCGACAGATCCCTCCGGAACACTGAAGCTTTCTTT. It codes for CASRRDRSLRNTEAFF.

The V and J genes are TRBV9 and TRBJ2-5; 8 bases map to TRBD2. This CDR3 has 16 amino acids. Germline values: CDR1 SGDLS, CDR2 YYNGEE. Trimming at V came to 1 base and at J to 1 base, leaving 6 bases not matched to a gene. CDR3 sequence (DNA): TGTGCCAGCAGCGTAAAAACGGGAGGGTTCCAAGAGACCCAGTACTTC. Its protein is CASSVKTGGFQETQYF.

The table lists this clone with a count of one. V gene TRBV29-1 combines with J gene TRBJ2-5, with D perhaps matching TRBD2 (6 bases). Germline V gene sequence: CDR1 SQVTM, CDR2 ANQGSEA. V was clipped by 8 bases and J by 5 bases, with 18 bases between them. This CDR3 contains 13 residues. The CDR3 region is CSWRRGSGETQYF. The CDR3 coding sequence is TGCAGCTGGCGCCGGGGGTCGGGCGAGACCCAGTACTTC.

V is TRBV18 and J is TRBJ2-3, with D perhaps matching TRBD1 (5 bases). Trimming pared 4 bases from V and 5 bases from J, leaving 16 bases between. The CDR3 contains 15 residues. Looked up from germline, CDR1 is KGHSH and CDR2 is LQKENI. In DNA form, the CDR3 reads TGTGCCAGCTCACAAGGACAAGCAGGACGAGATACGCAGTATTTT. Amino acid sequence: CASSQGQAGRDTQYF.

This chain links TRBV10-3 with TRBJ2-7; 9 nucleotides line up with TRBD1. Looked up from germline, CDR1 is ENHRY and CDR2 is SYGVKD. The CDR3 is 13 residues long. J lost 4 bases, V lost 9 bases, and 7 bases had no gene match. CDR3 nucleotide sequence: TGTGCCATTAGACAGGGGGATTTGTACGAGCAGTACTTC. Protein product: CAIRQGDLYEQYF.

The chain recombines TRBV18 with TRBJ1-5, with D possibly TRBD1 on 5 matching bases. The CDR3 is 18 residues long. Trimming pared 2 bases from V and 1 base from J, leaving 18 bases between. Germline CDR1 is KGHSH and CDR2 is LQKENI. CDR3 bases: TGTGCCAGCTCACCAGCCCGTGGGGGGTTAGGAAGCAATCAGCCCCAGCATTTT. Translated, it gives CASSPARGGLGSNQPQHF.

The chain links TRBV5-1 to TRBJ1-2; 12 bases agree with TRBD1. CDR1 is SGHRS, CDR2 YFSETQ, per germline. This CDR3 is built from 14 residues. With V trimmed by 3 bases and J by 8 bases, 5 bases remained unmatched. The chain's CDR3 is CASSWGQGADGYTF. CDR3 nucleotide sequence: TGCGCCAGCAGCTGGGGACAGGGGGCGGACGGCTACACCTTC.

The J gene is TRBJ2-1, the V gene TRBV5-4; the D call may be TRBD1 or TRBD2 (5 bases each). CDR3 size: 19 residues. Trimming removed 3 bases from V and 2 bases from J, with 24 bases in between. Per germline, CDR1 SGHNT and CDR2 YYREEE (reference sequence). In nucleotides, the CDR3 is TGTGCCAGCAGCTCGACTCTCCCTACGGAACGGGACGCCTACAATGAGCAGTTCTTC. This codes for CASSSTLPTERDAYNEQFF.

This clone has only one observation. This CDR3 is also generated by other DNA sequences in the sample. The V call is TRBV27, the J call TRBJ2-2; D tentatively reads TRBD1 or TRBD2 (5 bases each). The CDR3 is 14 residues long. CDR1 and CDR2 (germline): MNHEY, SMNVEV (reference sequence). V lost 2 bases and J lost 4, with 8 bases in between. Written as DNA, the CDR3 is TGTGCCAGCAGTTTAGGGGGATCCACCGGGGAGCTGTTTTTT. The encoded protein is CASSLGGSTGELFF.

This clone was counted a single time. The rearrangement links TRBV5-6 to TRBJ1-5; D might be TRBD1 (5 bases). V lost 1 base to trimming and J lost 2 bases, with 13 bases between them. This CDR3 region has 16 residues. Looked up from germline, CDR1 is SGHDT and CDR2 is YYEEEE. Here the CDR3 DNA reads TGTGCCAGCAGCTTGCGTGGGGTGGGGGGCAATCAGCCCCAGCATTTT. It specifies CASSLRGVGGNQPQHF.

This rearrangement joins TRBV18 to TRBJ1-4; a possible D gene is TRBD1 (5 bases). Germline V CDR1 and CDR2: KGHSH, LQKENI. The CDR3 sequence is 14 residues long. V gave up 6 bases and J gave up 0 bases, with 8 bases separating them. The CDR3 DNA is TGTGCCAGCTCGGACACGGCAACTAATGAAAAACTGTTTTTT. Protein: CASSDTATNEKLFF.

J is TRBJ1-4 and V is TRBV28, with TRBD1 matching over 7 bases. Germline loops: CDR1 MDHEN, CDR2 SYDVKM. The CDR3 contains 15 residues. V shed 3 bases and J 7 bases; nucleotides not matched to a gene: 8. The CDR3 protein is CASSFLWAGGEKLFF. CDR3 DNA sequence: TGTGCCAGCAGTTTCTTATGGGCAGGGGGTGAAAAACTGTTTTTT.

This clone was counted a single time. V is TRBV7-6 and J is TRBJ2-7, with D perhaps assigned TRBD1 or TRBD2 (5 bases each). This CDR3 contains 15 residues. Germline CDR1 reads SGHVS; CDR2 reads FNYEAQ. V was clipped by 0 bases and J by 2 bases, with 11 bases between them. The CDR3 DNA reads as TGTGCCAGCAGCTTAGCAGGTGGGGACCCCTACGAGCAGTACTTC. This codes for CASSLAGGDPYEQYF.

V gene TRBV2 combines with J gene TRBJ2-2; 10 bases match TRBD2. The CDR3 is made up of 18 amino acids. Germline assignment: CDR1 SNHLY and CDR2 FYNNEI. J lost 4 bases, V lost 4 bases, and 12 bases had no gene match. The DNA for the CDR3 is TGTGCCAGCAGTGGTGAGGGGGGACTAGCGAGGATCACCGGGGAGCTGTTTTTT. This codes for CASSGEGGLARITGELFF.